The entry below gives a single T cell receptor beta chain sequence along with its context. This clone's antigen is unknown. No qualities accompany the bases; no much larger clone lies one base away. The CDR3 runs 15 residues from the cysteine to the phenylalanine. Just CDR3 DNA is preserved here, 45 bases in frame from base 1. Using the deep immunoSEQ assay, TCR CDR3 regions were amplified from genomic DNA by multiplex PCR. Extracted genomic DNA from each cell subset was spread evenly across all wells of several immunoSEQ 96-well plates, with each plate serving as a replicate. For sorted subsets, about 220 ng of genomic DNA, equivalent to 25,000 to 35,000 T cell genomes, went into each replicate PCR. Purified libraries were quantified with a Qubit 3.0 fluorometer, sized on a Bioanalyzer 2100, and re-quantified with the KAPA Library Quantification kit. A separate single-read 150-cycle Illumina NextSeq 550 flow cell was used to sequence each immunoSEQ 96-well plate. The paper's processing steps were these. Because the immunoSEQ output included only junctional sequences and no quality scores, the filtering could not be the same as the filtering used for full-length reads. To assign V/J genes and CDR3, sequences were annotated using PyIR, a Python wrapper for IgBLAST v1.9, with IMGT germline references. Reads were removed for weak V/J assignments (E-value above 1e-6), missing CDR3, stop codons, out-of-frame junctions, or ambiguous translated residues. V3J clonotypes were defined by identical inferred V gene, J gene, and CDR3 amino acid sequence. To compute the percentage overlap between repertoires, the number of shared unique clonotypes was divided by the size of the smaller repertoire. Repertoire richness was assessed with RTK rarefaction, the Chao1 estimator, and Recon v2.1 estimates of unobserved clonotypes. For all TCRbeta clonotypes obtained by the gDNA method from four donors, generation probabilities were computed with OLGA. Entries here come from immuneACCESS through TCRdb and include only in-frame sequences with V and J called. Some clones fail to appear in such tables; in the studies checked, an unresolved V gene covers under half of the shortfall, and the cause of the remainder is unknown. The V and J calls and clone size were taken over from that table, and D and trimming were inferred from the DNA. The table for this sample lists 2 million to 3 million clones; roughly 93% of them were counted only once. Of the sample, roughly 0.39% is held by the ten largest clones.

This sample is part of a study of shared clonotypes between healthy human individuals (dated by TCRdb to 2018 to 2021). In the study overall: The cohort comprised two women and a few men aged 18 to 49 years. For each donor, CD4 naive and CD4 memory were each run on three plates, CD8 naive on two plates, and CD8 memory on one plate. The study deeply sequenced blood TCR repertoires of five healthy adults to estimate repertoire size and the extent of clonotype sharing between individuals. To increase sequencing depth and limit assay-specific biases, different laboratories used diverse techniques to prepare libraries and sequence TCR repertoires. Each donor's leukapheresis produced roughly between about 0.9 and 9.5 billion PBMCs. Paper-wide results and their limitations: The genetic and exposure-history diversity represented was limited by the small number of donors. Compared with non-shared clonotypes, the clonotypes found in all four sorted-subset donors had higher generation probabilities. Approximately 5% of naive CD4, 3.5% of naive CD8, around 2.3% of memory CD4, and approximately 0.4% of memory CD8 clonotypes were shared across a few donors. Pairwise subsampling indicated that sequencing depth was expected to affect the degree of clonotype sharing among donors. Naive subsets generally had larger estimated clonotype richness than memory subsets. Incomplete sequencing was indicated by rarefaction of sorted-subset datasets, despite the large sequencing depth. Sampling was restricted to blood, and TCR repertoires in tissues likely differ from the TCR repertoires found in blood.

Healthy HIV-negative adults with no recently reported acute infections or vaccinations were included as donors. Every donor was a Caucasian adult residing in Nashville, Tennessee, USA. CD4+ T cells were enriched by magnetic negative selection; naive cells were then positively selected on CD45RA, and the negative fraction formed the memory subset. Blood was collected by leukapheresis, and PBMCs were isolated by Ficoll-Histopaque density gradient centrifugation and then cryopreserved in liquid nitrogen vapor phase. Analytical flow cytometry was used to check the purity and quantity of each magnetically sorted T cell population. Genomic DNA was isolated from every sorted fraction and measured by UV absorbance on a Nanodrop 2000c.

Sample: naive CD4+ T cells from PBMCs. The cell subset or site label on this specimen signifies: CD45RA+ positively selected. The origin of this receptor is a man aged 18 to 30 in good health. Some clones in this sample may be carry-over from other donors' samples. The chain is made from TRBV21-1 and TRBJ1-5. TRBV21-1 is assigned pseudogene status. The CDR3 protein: CASSVVKRRNQPQHF. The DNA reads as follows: TGTGCCAGCAGCGTCGTAAAGAGGAGGAATCAGCCCCAGCATTTT.